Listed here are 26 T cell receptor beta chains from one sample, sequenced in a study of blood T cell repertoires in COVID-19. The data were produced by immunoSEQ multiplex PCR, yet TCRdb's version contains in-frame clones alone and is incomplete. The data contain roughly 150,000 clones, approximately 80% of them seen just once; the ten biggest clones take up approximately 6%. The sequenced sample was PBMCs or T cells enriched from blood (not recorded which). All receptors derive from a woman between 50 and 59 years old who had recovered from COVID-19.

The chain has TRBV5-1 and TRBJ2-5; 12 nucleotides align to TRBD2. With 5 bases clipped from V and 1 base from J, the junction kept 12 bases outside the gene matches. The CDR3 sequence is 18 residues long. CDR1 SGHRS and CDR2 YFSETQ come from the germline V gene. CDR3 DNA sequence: TGCGCCAGCAGAACCCTAGCGGGGGGGCTACTTAGCCAAGAGACCCAGTACTTC. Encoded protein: CASRTLAGGLLSQETQYF.

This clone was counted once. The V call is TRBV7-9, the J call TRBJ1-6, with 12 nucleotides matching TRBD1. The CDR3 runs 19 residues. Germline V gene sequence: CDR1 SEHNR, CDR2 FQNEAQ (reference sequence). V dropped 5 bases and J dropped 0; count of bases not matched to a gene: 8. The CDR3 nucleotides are TGTGCCAGCAGCGAAGGGACAGGGGGCTCCCTCTCCTATAATTCACCCCTCCACTTT. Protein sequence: CASSEGTGGSLSYNSPLHF.

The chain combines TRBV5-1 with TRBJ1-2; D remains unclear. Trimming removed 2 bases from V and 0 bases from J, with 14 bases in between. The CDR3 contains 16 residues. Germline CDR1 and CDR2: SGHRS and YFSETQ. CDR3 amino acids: CASSFLPLAANYGYTF. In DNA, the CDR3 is TGCGCCAGCAGCTTCCTCCCCCTGGCAGCTAACTATGGCTACACCTTC.

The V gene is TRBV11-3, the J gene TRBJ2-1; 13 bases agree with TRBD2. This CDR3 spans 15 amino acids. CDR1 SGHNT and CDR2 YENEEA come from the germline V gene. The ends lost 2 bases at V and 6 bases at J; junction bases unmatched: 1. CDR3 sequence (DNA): TGTGCCAGCAGCTTAACTAGCGGGGGGGCCAATGAGCAGTTCTTC. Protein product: CASSLTSGGANEQFF.

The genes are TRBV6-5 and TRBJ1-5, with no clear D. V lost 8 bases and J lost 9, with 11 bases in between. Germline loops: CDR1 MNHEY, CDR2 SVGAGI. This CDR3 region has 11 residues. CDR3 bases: TGTGCCAGCGGAGGAGTTCGGCCCCAGCATTTT. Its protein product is CASGGVRPQHF.

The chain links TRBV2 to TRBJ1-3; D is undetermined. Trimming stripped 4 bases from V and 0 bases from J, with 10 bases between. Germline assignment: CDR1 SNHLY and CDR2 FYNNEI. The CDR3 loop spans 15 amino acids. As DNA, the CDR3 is TGTGCCAGCAGTGCGGCGGGAATCTCTGGAAACACCATATATTTT. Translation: CASSAAGISGNTIYF.

The CDR3 nucleotides read TGTGCCAGCAGCACACAGGGGGTGGACGAGCAGTACGTC. Translation gives CASSTQGVDEQYV. The chain carries TRBV5-4 and TRBJ2-7; TRBD1 aligns across 8 bases. CDR1 is SGHNT and CDR2 is YYREEE in the germline V gene (reference sequence). The V segment lost 4 bases and the J segment 5 bases; nucleotides outside the gene matches: 5. CDR3 length: 13 amino acids.

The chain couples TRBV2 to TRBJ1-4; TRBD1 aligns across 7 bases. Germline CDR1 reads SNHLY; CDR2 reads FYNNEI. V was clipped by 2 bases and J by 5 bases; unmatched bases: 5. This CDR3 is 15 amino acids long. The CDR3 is CASSESRGANEKLFF. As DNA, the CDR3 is TGTGCCAGCAGTGAAAGCAGGGGGGCGAATGAAAAACTGTTTTTT.

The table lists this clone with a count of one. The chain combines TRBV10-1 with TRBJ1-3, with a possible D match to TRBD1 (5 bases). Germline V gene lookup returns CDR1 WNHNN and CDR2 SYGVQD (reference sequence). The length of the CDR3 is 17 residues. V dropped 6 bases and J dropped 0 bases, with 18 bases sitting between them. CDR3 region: CASRCEADRYSGNTIYF. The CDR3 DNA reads TGCGCCAGCAGATGCGAAGCCGACAGATACTCTGGAAACACCATATATTTT.

The CDR3 here is CASSYLARPGNEQYF. The CDR3 bases are TGTGCCAGCAGCTATCTAGCTAGGCCCGGTAACGAGCAGTACTTC. The chain links TRBV11-2 to TRBJ2-7, with D possibly being TRBD2 (5 bases). V was clipped by 4 bases and J by 5 bases, with 18 bases between them. Germline CDR1 reads SGHAT; CDR2 reads FQNNGV. CDR3 length: 15 residues.

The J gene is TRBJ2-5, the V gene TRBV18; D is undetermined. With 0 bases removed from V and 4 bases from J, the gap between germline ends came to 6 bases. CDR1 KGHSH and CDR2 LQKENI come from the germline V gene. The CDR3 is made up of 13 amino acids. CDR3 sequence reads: CASSPPNGETQYF. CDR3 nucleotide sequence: TGTGCCAGCTCACCACCGAACGGAGAGACCCAGTACTTC.

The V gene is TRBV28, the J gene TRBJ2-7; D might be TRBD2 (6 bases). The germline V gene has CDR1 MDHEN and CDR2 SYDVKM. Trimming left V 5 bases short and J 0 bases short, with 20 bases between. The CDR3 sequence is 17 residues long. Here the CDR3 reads CASSQYGGAPSSYEQYF. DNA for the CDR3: TGTGCCAGCAGTCAATACGGAGGGGCCCCGAGCTCCTACGAGCAGTACTTC.

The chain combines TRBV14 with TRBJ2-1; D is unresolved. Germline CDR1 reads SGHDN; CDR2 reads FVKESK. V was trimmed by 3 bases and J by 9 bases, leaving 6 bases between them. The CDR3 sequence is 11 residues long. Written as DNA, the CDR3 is TGTGCCAGCAGCCAGAACAGTGAGCAGTTCTTC. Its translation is CASSQNSEQFF. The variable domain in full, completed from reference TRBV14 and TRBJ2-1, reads EAGVTQFPSHSVIEKGQTVTLRCDPISGHDNLYWYRRVMGKEIKFLLHFVKESKQDESGMPNNRFLAERTGGTYSTLKVQPAELEDSGVYFCASSQNSEQFFGPGTRLTVL.

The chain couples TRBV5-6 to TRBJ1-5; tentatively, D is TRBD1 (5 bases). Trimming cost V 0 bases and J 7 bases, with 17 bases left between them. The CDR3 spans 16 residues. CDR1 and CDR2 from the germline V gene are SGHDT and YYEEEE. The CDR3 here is CASSLAGGGQKQPQHF. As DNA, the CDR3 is TGTGCCAGCAGCTTGGCGGGGGGTGGACAAAAACAGCCCCAGCATTTT. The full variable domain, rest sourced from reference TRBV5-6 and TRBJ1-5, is DAGVTQSPTHLIKTRGQQVTLRCSPKSGHDTVSWYQQALGQGPQFIFQYYEEEERQRGNFPDRFSGHQFPNYSSELNVNALLLGDSALYLCASSLAGGGQKQPQHFGDGTRLSIL.

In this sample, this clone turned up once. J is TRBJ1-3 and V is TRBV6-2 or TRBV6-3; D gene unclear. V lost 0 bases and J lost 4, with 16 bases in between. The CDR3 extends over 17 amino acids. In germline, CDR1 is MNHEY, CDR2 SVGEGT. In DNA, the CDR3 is TGTGCCAGCAGTTACTCGTCGGGCGAAGGGAGAGGAAACACCATATATTTT. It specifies CASSYSSGEGRGNTIYF.

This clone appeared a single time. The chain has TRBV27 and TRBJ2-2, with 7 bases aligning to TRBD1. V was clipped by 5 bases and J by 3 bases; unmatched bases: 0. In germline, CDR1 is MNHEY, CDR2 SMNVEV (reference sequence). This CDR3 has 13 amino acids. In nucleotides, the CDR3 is TGTGCCAGCAGTACAGGGGACACCGGGGAGCTGTTTTTT. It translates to CASSTGDTGELFF.

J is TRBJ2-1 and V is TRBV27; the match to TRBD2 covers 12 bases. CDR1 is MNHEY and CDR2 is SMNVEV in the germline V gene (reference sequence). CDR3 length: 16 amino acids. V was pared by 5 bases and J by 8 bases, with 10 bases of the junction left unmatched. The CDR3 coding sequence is TGTGCCAGCAGTCTCCAGACTAGCGGGGGCTTATATGAGCAGTTCTTC. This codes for CASSLQTSGGLYEQFF.

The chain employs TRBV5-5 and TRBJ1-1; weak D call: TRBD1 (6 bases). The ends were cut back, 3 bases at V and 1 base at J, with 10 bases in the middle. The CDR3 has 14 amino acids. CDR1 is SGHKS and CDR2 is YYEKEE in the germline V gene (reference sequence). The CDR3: CASSSRTENTEAFF. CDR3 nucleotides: TGTGCCAGCAGCTCCAGGACAGAGAACACTGAAGCTTTCTTT.

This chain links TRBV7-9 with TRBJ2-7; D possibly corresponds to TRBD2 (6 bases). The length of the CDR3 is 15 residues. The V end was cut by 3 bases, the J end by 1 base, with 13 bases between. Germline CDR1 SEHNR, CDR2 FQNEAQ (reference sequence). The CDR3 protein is CASSFGGVRSYEQYF. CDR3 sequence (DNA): TGTGCCAGCAGCTTCGGCGGGGTCCGTTCCTACGAGCAGTACTTC. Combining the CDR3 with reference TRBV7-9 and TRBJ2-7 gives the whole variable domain DTGVSQNPRHKITKRGQNVTFRCDPISEHNRLYWYRQTLGQGPEFLTYFQNEAQLEKSRLLSDRFSAERPKGSFSTLEIQRTEQGDSAMYLCASSFGGVRSYEQYFGPGTRLTVT.

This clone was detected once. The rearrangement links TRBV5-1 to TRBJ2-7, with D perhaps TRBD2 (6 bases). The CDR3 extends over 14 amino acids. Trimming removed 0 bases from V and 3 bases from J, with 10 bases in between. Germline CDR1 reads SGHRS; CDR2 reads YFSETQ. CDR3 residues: CASSLELAYYEQYF. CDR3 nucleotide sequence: TGCGCCAGCAGCTTGGAACTAGCTTACTACGAGCAGTACTTC.

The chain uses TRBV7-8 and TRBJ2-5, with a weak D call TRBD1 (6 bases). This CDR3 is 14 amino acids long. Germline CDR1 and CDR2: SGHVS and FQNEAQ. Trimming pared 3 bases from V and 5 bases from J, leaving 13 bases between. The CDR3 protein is CASSFTQGWETQYF. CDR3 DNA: TGTGCCAGCAGCTTCACCCAGGGGTGGGAGACCCAGTACTTC.

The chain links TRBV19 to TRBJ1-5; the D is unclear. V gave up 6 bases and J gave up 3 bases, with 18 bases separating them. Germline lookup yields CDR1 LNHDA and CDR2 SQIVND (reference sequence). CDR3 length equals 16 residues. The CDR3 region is CASSPGSGNDNQPQHF. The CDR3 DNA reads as TGTGCCAGTAGCCCTGGGTCGGGTAACGACAATCAGCCCCAGCATTTT.

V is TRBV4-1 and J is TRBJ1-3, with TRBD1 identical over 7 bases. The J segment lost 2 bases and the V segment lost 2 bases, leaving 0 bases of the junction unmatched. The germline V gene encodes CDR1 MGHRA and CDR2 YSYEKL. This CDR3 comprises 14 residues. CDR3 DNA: TGCGCCAGCAGCCAAACAGGGGCTGGAAACACCATATATTTT. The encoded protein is CASSQTGAGNTIYF.

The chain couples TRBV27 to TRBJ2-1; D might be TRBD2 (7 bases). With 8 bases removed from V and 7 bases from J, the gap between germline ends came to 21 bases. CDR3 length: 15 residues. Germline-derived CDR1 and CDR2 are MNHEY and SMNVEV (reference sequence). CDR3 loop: CASSKGGTLWNEQFF. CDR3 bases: TGTGCCAGCTCCAAGGGGGGGACTTTATGGAATGAGCAGTTCTTC.

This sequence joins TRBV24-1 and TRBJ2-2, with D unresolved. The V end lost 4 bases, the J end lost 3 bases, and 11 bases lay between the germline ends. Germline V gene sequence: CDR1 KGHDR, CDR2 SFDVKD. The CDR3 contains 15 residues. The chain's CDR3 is CATSEGQEYTGELFF. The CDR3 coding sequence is TGTGCCACCAGTGAGGGCCAGGAATACACCGGGGAGCTGTTTTTT.

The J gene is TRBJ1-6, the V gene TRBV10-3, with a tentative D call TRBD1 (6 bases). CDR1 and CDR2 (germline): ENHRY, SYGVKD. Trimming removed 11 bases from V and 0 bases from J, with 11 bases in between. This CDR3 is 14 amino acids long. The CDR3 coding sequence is TGTGCCGGTGGGGGCAACTCCTATAATTCACCCCTCCACTTT. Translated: CAGGGNSYNSPLHF.